This T cell receptor (beta chain) was profiled in a study of identical twins. MiXCR was run by TCRdb on the 5' RACE reads, yielding one entry per CDR3 protein. The data hold some 560,000 distinct CDR3 sequences, with nearly 10% observed a single time. This sample also appeared in a second study, on yellow fever vaccine responses in identical twins.

The source of this sequence is a woman aged 18-35 years in good health. The specimen sequenced was PBMCs.

The CDR3, as DNA: TGTGCCAGCAGCCAAGATCGCCGACTAGCCCACCCTTTTAAGGACACCGGGGAGCTGTTTTTT. This sequence encodes CASSQDRRLAHPFKDTGELFF. This chain joins TRBV3-1 and TRBJ2-2; TRBD2 agrees at 7 bases. There are 21 residues in the CDR3. J lost 3 bases, V lost 0 bases, and 19 bases had no gene match. Germline V gene sequence: CDR1 LGHDT, CDR2 YNNKEL (reference sequence).